This entry concerns a single T cell receptor (beta chain). This specimen comes from a study of blood T cell repertoires in COVID-19. Across the whole study: In each case, the material was cDNA or gDNA derived from T cells, B-cell-depleted T cells, or PBMCs.

The germline V and J ends were trimmed by 4 bases and 0 bases, with 9 bases remaining between them. Germline values: CDR1 LNHDA, CDR2 SQIVND (reference sequence). This CDR3 region has 15 residues. Authors' methods: Estimates of nucleated cell counts were drawn from the amplification of reference gene primers. The assay was immunoSEQ multiplex PCR, and TCRdb's table has in-frame clones only and misses some. That table is the source of V, J and clone size, and D and trimming were worked out from the DNA. The sample includes some 110,000 clones, 65% to 90% of them seen just once. This receptor was taken from a man in his sixties with acute or convalescent COVID-19. The chain uses TRBV19 and TRBJ2-2; D not resolved. Sequencing was carried out using peripheral blood. Written as DNA, the CDR3 is TGTGCCAGTAGTAACGGCGGTTCGAACACCGGGGAGCTGTTTTTT. Protein: CASSNGGSNTGELFF.